Shown below are 20 T cell receptor beta chains from a single sample sequenced in a study of cytomegalovirus exposure and HLA in healthy donors. Amplification used 60 Vbeta primers and 13 Jbeta primers. Using immunoSEQ multiplex PCR, the repertoire was profiled, and TCRdb retains in-frame clones only, with some absent. The repertoire includes approximately 130,000 clones, 84% of them detected once, and roughly 2.5% sits in the top ten. The sequenced material came from PBMCs. These receptors all come from a man aged 50 or older in good health and CMV-seronegative.

The sample holds a few counts of this clone. The chain has TRBV5-1 and TRBJ2-7; 8 positions match TRBD2. The CDR3 totals 15 residues. V shed 0 bases and J 1 base; nucleotides not matched to a gene: 3. Germline V CDR1 and CDR2: SGHRS, YFSETQ. CDR3 sequence: CASSLGGGLSYEQYF. The CDR3 DNA sequence: TGCGCCAGCAGCTTGGGCGGGGGGCTGTCCTACGAGCAGTACTTC. Complete variable domain (other parts from reference TRBV5-1 and TRBJ2-7): KAGVTQTPRYLIKTRGQQVTLSCSPISGHRSVSWYQQTPGQGLQFLFEYFSETQRNKGNFPGRFSGRQFSNSRSEMNVSTLELGDSALYLCASSLGGGLSYEQYFGPGTRLTVT.

V is TRBV4-2 and J is TRBJ2-2, with TRBD2 matching 9 bases. This CDR3 is built from 16 residues. Germline V gives CDR1 LGHNA, CDR2 YNFKEQ. With 3 bases clipped from V and 1 base from J, the junction kept 3 bases outside the gene matches. The CDR3: CASSQQLAGNTGELFF. DNA for the CDR3: TGTGCCAGCAGCCAGCAACTAGCGGGGAACACCGGGGAGCTGTTTTTT.

This rearrangement joins TRBV10-2 to TRBJ1-3; D gene uncertain. This CDR3 spans 15 amino acids. V was trimmed by 4 bases and J by 1 base, leaving 11 bases between them. Germline-derived CDR1 and CDR2 are WSHSY and SAAADI. CDR3 region: CASSVGGWSGNTIYF. Here the CDR3 DNA reads TGCGCCAGCAGTGTGGGCGGGTGGTCTGGAAACACCATATATTTT.

This chain connects TRBV10-3 to TRBJ2-7; 15 nucleotides match TRBD2. The CDR3 runs to 20 residues. CDR1 is ENHRY, CDR2 SYGVKD, per germline. V shed 5 bases, J shed 2 bases, and the junction held 16 bases outside the gene matches. For the CDR3, the DNA is TGTGCCATCAGTTCAGGGGGACTAGCGGGGGGCCCACTCCCCCCCTACGAGCAGTACTTC. Encoded protein: CAISSGGLAGGPLPPYEQYF.

V and J are TRBV2 and TRBJ2-7; TRBD1 agrees at 7 bases. The CDR3 runs to 15 residues. CDR1 is SNHLY, CDR2 FYNNEI, per germline. J gave up 6 bases and V 3 bases, and 11 bases lay outside the gene matches. The CDR3 protein is CASSDFRTGLSEQYF. The CDR3 DNA is TGTGCCAGCAGTGACTTCCGGACAGGCTTGAGCGAGCAGTACTTC. The variable domain in full, with the rest retrieved from reference TRBV2 and TRBJ2-7, is EPEVTQTPSHQVTQMGQEVILRCVPISNHLYFYWYRQILGQKVEFLVSFYNNEISEKSEIFDDQFSVERPDGSNFTLKIRSTKLEDSAMYFCASSDFRTGLSEQYFGPGTRLTVT.

The DNA for the CDR3 is TGTGCCAGCAGCCAAGATAGCGGGGGGGCCAAAAACATTCAGTACTTC. It codes for CASSQDSGGAKNIQYF. The chain couples TRBV4-2 to TRBJ2-4; 10 bases line up with TRBD2. V lost 0 bases, J lost 1 base, and 0 bases stayed unmatched. Germline V lookup: CDR1 LGHNA, CDR2 YNFKEQ. This CDR3 has 16 residues.

The chain has TRBV14 and TRBJ2-3; possible D gene TRBD2, 6 bases. Germline V lookup: CDR1 SGHDN, CDR2 FVKESK. The CDR3 covers 15 residues. The ends were cut back, 0 bases at V and 3 bases at J, with 10 bases in the middle. For the CDR3, the DNA is TGTGCCAGCAGCCAAGACTTGGGAGGAACAGATACGCAGTATTTT. The encoded protein is CASSQDLGGTDTQYF. The complete variable domain, with remaining parts taken from reference TRBV14 and TRBJ2-3, reads EAGVTQFPSHSVIEKGQTVTLRCDPISGHDNLYWYRRVMGKEIKFLLHFVKESKQDESGMPNNRFLAERTGGTYSTLKVQPAELEDSGVYFCASSQDLGGTDTQYFGPGTRLTVL.

The genes are TRBV5-1 and TRBJ1-3; a weak D match, TRBD1 (5 bases). V was shortened by 1 base and J by 1 base, with 12 bases between the two germline ends. CDR3 length: 16 residues. CDR1 is SGHRS and CDR2 is YFSETQ in the germline V gene. CDR3 protein: CASSLIPGKSGNTIYF. The DNA of the CDR3 is TGCGCCAGCAGCTTGATTCCAGGGAAGTCTGGAAACACCATATATTTT.

The chain combines TRBV30 with TRBJ2-5, with TRBD1 identical over 8 bases. The J call may be in error: the DNA end matches TRBJ2-7 better. Germline values: CDR1 GTSNPN, CDR2 SVGIG (reference sequence). This CDR3 has 13 residues. In nucleotides, the CDR3 is TGTGCCTGGCACCGGGACAGGCCCTACGAGCAGTACTTC. Translation gives CAWHRDRPYEQYF.

Remarks on this clone: The sample holds other DNA sequences that translate to the same CDR3. The rearrangement joins TRBV7-3 to TRBJ2-1; D is unclear. CDR1 is SGHTA and CDR2 is FQGTGA in the germline V gene. V was cut by 5 bases and J by 0 bases, with 11 bases left in between. The CDR3 covers 15 residues. This CDR3 reads CASSLGASSYNEQFF. CDR3 DNA sequence: TGTGCCAGCAGCCTCGGTGCTAGCTCCTACAATGAGCAGTTCTTC.

This clone was observed a handful of times. The CDR3 spells CASRDTGMNTEAFF. In DNA, the CDR3 is TGTGCCAGCAGAGATACAGGGATGAACACTGAAGCTTTCTTT. The J gene is TRBJ1-1, the V gene TRBV6-1, with D maybe TRBD1 (6 bases). This CDR3 spans 14 amino acids. Trimming pared 6 bases from V and 0 bases from J, leaving 11 bases between. Per the germline V gene, CDR1 is MNHNS and CDR2 is SASEGT.

J is TRBJ1-1 and V is TRBV18; perhaps TRBD1 as D (6 bases). This CDR3 contains 14 residues. CDR1 KGHSH and CDR2 LQKENI come from the germline V gene. V was trimmed by 5 bases and J by 0 bases, leaving 10 bases between them. The CDR3 region is CASSKGGVNTEAFF. CDR3 nucleotide sequence: TGTGCCAGCTCAAAGGGGGGGGTGAACACTGAAGCTTTCTTT.

This clone was recorded a few times. This chain links TRBV5-6 with TRBJ1-1, with D possibly TRBD1 on 5 matching bases. Trimming removed 4 bases at V and 1 base at J, with 8 bases between. Germline lookup yields CDR1 SGHDT and CDR2 YYEEEE. The CDR3 contains 13 residues. The CDR3, as DNA: TGTGCCAGCAGCGCAGGGCCGAACACTGAAGCTTTCTTT. Protein sequence: CASSAGPNTEAFF.

J is TRBJ2-7 and V is TRBV30; D call uncertain. This CDR3 spans 11 amino acids. Germline V gene data show CDR1 as GTSNPN and CDR2 as SVGIG (reference sequence). The V and J ends lost 1 base and 7 bases respectively, with 8 bases between them. In DNA, the CDR3 is TGTGCCTGGAGTGAGAGGTGGGAGCAGTACTTC. Amino acids: CAWSERWEQYF. Drawing the rest from reference TRBV30 and TRBJ2-7, the complete variable domain is SQTIHQWPATLVQPVGSPLSLECTVEGTSNPNLYWYRQAAGRGLQLLFYSVGIGQISSEVPQNLSASRPQDRQFILSSKKLLLSDSGFYLCAWSERWEQYFGPGTRLTVT.

J is TRBJ1-1 and V is TRBV29-1; 10 bases line up with TRBD1. Per the germline V gene, CDR1 is SQVTM and CDR2 is ANQGSEA. The V and J ends lost 4 bases and 4 bases, in that order; junction bases with no gene match: 3. This CDR3 has 13 residues. CDR3 sequence: CSVGQGAPTEAFF. The CDR3 nucleotides read TGCAGCGTTGGACAGGGGGCGCCCACTGAAGCTTTCTTT. The full variable domain, rest sourced from reference TRBV29-1 and TRBJ1-1, is SAVISQKPSRDICQRGTSLTIQCQVDSQVTMMFWYRQQPGQSLTLIATANQGSEATYESGFVIDKFPISRPNLTFSTLTVSNMSPEDSSIYLCSVGQGAPTEAFFGQGTRLTVV.

The V call is TRBV4-3, the J call TRBJ2-1, with D possibly matching TRBD1 (5 bases). CDR3 length: 14 residues. The V gene lost 0 bases and the J gene lost 10 bases, with 13 bases spanning the gap. CDR1 is LGHNA and CDR2 is YSLEER in the germline V gene. CDR3 protein: CASSQDMGPQEQFF. The CDR3 DNA is TGCGCCAGCAGCCAAGATATGGGGCCACAGGAGCAGTTCTTC.

The gene calls are TRBV30 and TRBJ1-3, with unresolved D. The CDR3 is 12 residues long. V was clipped by 0 bases and J by 7 bases, with 7 bases between them. The V gene's germline CDR1 is GTSNPN and CDR2 SVGIG (reference sequence). The CDR3 here is CAWSVAANTIYF. In DNA, the CDR3 is TGTGCCTGGAGTGTAGCGGCTAACACCATATATTTT.

The chain recombines TRBV7-9 with TRBJ2-1; 12 nucleotides match TRBD2. The CDR3 has 18 amino acids. V was pared by 3 bases and J by 0 bases, with 6 bases of the junction left unmatched. The germline CDR1 and CDR2 sequences are SEHNR and FQNEAQ (reference sequence). The CDR3 DNA follows: TGTGCCAGCAGCTTCCCTAGCGGGGGGGGGAGCTCCTACAATGAGCAGTTCTTC. Protein product: CASSFPSGGGSSYNEQFF.

In this sample, this clone turned up a few times. The chain links TRBV4-1 to TRBJ1-1; the D is unclear. From germline, CDR1 is MGHRA and CDR2 YSYEKL. Trimming pared 8 bases from V and 0 bases from J, leaving 13 bases between. CDR3 length equals 14 residues. CDR3 protein: CASGLRNMNTEAFF. The CDR3 DNA sequence: TGCGCCAGCGGACTCAGGAACATGAACACTGAAGCTTTCTTT.

The CDR3 is CAWRALGPNTEAFF. CDR3 DNA: TGTGCCTGGAGGGCCTTGGGGCCTAACACTGAAGCTTTCTTT. The chain recombines TRBV30 with TRBJ1-1; D perhaps matches TRBD1 (5 bases). Germline CDR1 GTSNPN, CDR2 SVGIG (reference sequence). This CDR3 is built from 14 residues. V was cut by 3 bases and J by 2 bases, with 13 bases left in between.